The source of this T cell receptor beta chain is a study of cytomegalovirus exposure and HLA in healthy donors. CDR3 length: 16 residues. The V gene's germline CDR1 is MRHNA and CDR2 SNTAGT. Trimming stripped 2 bases from V and 3 bases from J, with 14 bases between. PCR was performed using 60 Vbeta and 13 Jbeta primers. Only in-frame clones appear in the TCRdb table, and some are missing; sequencing was by immunoSEQ multiplex PCR. This table has about 100,000 clones, about 83% appearing once. The material sequenced was PBMCs. The chain recombines TRBV6-4 with TRBJ2-1; possible D gene TRBD2, 6 bases. The clonotype originates from a female donor in good health and CMV-seropositive. CDR3 DNA: TGTGCCAGCAGTGACACTCAAGGCGGGGACTACAATGAGCAGTTCTTC. It yields the protein CASSDTQGGDYNEQFF.